These T cell receptor beta chains were read from a single sample in a study of OX40 agonist ivuxolimab in advanced cancers. Data came from immunoSEQ multiplex PCR; TCRdb stores just in-frame clones and leaves some out. The top ten hold around 1% of the sample, which has 67,000 or so clones, roughly nine tenths seen once. The source was CD4+ or CD8+ T cells sorted from blood, collected in a trial of the OX40 agonist ivuxolimab. The origin of the receptors is an adult with an advanced solid tumor such as melanoma, head and neck, liver or kidney cancer. The CDR3 runs from the conserved cysteine through the conserved F or W. A D gene is named only where the DNA matches it firmly. The size of a clone is reported for some rows only, either as once, few or many, or as a class for expanded clones.

>.|TRBV19|.|TRBJ2-2
TGTGCCAGTAGTATTTTCCGAGGACCGAACACCGGGGAGCTGTTTTTT
CASSIFRGPNTGELFF
>.|TRBV18|.|TRBJ2-3
TGTGCCAGCTCCCCCTCGGTGTATGAAGATACGCAGTATTTT
CASSPSVYEDTQYF
>.|TRBV5-4|TRBD1|TRBJ2-3
TGTGCCAGCAGCTCCACAGGGGCAGATACGCAGTATTTT
CASSSTGADTQYF
>.|TRBV5-1|TRBD2|TRBJ2-3
TGCGCCAGCAGCTTGGATTCTAGCGGGGTAGATACGCAGTATTTT
CASSLDSSGVDTQYF
>.|TRBV5-6|.|TRBJ1-1
TGTGCCAGCAGCTTGACCGACAGTGGGTATACTGAAGCTTTCTTT
CASSLTDSGYTEAFF
>.|TRBV4-1|.|TRBJ2-2
TGCGCCAGCAGCCAAAGAGTGGGCGCGAACACCGGGGAGCTGTTTTTT
CASSQRVGANTGELFF
>.|TRBV30|.|TRBJ1-4
TGTGCCTGGAGTGTAGGGCACCATAATGAAAAACTGTTTTTT
CAWSVGHHNEKLFF
>.|TRBV6-1|.|TRBJ2-1
TGTGCCAGCAGTGGAACAGGGAACCTGTACAATGAGCAGTTCTTC
CASSGTGNLYNEQFF
>.|TRBV5-1|.|TRBJ2-2
TGCGCCAGCAGCTTGGGAGATCGGGAGCTGTTTTTT
CASSLGDRELFF
>.|TRBV7-9|.|TRBJ1-3
TGTGCCAGCAGCTTCGAAATACGCGGGACGATATATTTT
CASSFEIRGTIYF
>few|TRBV7-2|.|TRBJ2-3
TGTGCCAGCAGCCCGACTAGCACAGATACGCAGTATTTT
CASSPTSTDTQYF
>.|TRBV6-5|.|TRBJ2-3
TGTGCCAGCAGTTACTCGGGCCCTAGGTTACGGGATACGCAGTATTTT
CASSYSGPRLRDTQYF
>.|TRBV29-1|TRBD1|TRBJ1-2
TGCAGCGTTGGACAGGGGGACAACTATGGCTACACCTTC
CSVGQGDNYGYTF
>few|TRBV6-6|.|TRBJ1-2
TGTGCCAGCAGCTATTACGGGGGGGGCGCCGGCTATGGCTACACCTTC
CASSYYGGGAGYGYTF
>few|TRBV6-1|.|TRBJ1-1
TGTGCCAGCAGTGATCAATCAGGACAAATGAACACTGAAGCTTTCTTT
CASSDQSGQMNTEAFF
>.|TRBV30|TRBD1|TRBJ1-2
TGTGCCTGGAGGCTTACAGGGGCCGGCTACACCTTC
CAWRLTGAGYTF
>.|TRBV5-1|.|TRBJ2-2
TGCGCCAGCAGCTTACAACCGGGACGGATTAACACCGGGGAGCTGTTTTTT
CASSLQPGRINTGELFF
>.|TRBV6-1|TRBD1|TRBJ1-1
TGTGCCAGCAGTGAGTCAGGGGGTGACACTGAAGCTTTCTTT
CASSESGGDTEAFF
>.|TRBV9|.|TRBJ2-5
TGTGCCAGCAGCGTAGGGGCTAGCGAGAAAGAGACCCAGTACTTC
CASSVGASEKETQYF
>.|TRBV6-1|TRBD2|TRBJ2-3
TGTGCCAGCAGTGTTTCGGCTAGCGGGGGGTATACGCAGTATTTT
CASSVSASGGYTQYF
>.|TRBV10-2|TRBD1|TRBJ2-7
TGCGCCACCTGTCAAAACAGGGGGGATTCCTACGAGCAGTACTTC
CATCQNRGDSYEQYF
>.|TRBV18|.|TRBJ1-6
TGTGCCAGCTCACAGGGGATTAAGAATTCACCCCTCCACTTT
CASSQGIKNSPLHF
>.|TRBV30|.|TRBJ1-5
TGTGCCTGGACCGGGACCTCCGGTCAGCCCCAGCATTTT
CAWTGTSGQPQHF
>.|TRBV5-4|.|TRBJ2-7
TGTGCCAGCAGCTTGGGTGGTCAGGCGAAAGTCGAGCAGTACTTC
CASSLGGQAKVEQYF
>.|TRBV11-2|.|TRBJ2-3
TGTGCCAGCAGCTTGGACACTCTTAGCACAGATACGCAGTATTTT
CASSLDTLSTDTQYF
>.|TRBV5-1|.|TRBJ2-3
TGCGCCAGCAGCACCGGGGCAGGGAACACAGATACGCAGTATTTT
CASSTGAGNTDTQYF
>.|TRBV11-2|.|TRBJ2-3
TGTGCCAGCAGCTTAGTTCGCCAGGGGCGCGGGACAGATACGCAGTATTTT
CASSLVRQGRGTDTQYF
>.|TRBV27|.|TRBJ1-1
TGTGCCAGCAGTAGGACACGGGGGGGTGAAGCTTTCTTT
CASSRTRGGEAFF
>.|TRBV21-1|.|TRBJ2-3
TGTGCCAGCAGCGGCGGACTTGATTCTAAAACCACAGATACGCAGTATTTT
CASSGGLDSKTTDTQYF
>once|TRBV2|.|TRBJ2-1
TGTGCCAGCAGTGATTGGCACAACAATGAGCAGTTCTTC
CASSDWHNNEQFF
>.|TRBV25-1|TRBD1|TRBJ1-2
TGTGCCAGCAGTGACCCAGGGACAGTCACCTATGGCTACACCTTC
CASSDPGTVTYGYTF
>.|TRBV5-8|.|TRBJ1-1
TGTGCCAGCAGCTTGATACCGGGCACTGAAGCTTTCTTT
CASSLIPGTEAFF
>.|TRBV6-1|TRBD1|TRBJ1-2
TGTGCCAGCACTATAGGACAGGGACCTAACTATGGCTACACCTTC
CASTIGQGPNYGYTF
>.|TRBV5-4|.|TRBJ2-2
TGTGCCAGCACGATAACGACAGTAATGAACACCGGGGAGCTGTTTTTT
CASTITTVMNTGELFF
>once|TRBV11-2|TRBD2|TRBJ2-2
TGTGCCAGCAGCCTTAGCGGGGGGAACACCGGGGAGCTGTTTTTT
CASSLSGGNTGELFF
>.|TRBV6-5|TRBD1|TRBJ2-7
TGTGCCAGCAGGTCCGGGACAGGGGCTTCCTACGAGCAGTACTTC
CASRSGTGASYEQYF
>.|TRBV30|.|TRBJ2-5
TGTGCCTGGGGGGGGCACGGGGGTGAGACCCAGTACTTC
CAWGGHGGETQYF
>once|TRBV11-2|.|TRBJ1-1
TGTGCCAGCAGCTCCCGTTTTACTGAAGCTTTCTTT
CASSSRFTEAFF
>few|TRBV5-1|.|TRBJ1-1
TGCGCCAGCAGCTTGGGGCAGATGACTGAAGCTTTCTTT
CASSLGQMTEAFF
>few|TRBV5-1|.|TRBJ2-7
TGCGCCAGCAGTCCAGTCTACCCCTACGAGCAGTACTTC
CASSPVYPYEQYF
>few|TRBV7-2|.|TRBJ1-5
TGTGCCAGCAGCTTAGCGGGCAGCTATAGCAATCAGCCCCAGCATTTT
CASSLAGSYSNQPQHF